The present T cell receptor (beta chain) was sequenced within a study of CD8 T cells in ankylosing spondylitis. Study outcomes and limitations: There was a TCR beta motif, made of several highly homologous variants, that appeared characteristic of ankylosing spondylitis blood. Prior literature has documented some motif variants in synovial fluid and blood from reactive arthritis.

In germline, CDR1 is LGHDT, CDR2 YNNKEL (reference sequence). CDR3 length: 15 residues. The trim removed 0 bases at V and 8 bases at J, leaving 8 bases unmatched. This clonotype was seen at least ten times. The antigen remains unidentified. Quantitative 5'-RACE with molecular barcodes generated TCR beta libraries. TCRdb reprocessed the 5' RACE reads with MiXCR, giving one entry per CDR3 protein. The table records 200,000 to 300,000 distinct CDR3 sequences, roughly 10% of them present only once. The genes are TRBV3-1 and TRBJ1-2; 8 bases map to TRBD1. The receptor was derived from a male donor with ankylosing spondylitis or in good health (not recorded which). The sequenced material came from blood, either unsorted or a sorted T cell fraction (not recorded which). CDR3 region: CASSQEGGRGLGYTF. The CDR3 DNA is TGTGCCAGCAGCCAAGAAGGCGGCAGGGGGCTCGGCTACACCTTC.